This entry features one T cell receptor beta chain sequence. The data were obtained in a study of blood T cell repertoires in COVID-19. Libraries were prepared by immunoSEQ multiplex PCR; TCRdb keeps only in-frame clonotypes and omits some of them. The sample records around 150,000 clones, 88% being singletons. V trimming: 1 base; J trimming: 3 bases; junction bases outside the gene matches: 0. The CDR3 sequence is 13 residues long. Per germline, CDR1 LNHDA and CDR2 SQIVND (reference sequence). Sequences were obtained from peripheral blood. The TCR originated in a man aged 45-60 years with active or convalescent COVID-19. The gene calls are TRBV19 and TRBJ2-7, with 7 positions matching TRBD1. The CDR3 DNA is TGTGCCAGTAGTATAGGGACAGGCTACGAGCAGTACTTC. Translated: CASSIGTGYEQYF. Based on the CDR3 plus reference TRBV19 and TRBJ2-7, the full variable domain is DGGITQSPKYLFRKEGQNVTLSCEQNLNHDAMYWYRQDPGQGLRLIYYSQIVNDFQKGDIAEGYSVSREKKESFPLTVTSAQKNPTAFYLCASSIGTGYEQYFGPGTRLTVT.